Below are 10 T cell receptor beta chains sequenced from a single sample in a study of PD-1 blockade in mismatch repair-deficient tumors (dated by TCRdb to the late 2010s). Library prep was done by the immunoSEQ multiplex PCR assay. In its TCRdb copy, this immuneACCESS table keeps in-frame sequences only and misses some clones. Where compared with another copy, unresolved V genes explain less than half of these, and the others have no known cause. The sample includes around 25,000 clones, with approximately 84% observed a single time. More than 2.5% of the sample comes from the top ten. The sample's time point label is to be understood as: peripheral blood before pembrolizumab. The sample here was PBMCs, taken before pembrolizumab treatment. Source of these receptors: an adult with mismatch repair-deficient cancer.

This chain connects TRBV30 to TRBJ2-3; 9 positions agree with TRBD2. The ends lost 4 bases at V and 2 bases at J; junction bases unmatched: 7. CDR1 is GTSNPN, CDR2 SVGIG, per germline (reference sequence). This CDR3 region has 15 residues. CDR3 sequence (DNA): TGTGCCTGGAAAGCGGGAGGCCGACCCACAGATACGCAGTATTTT. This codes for CAWKAGGRPTDTQYF.

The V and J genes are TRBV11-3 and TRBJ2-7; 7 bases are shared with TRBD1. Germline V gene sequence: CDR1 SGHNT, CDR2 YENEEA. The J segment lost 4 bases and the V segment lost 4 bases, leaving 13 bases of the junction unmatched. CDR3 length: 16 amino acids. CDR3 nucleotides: TGTGCCAGCAGCTCGATTCGACAGGGTGGGGATTACGAGCAGTACTTC. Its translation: CASSSIRQGGDYEQYF.

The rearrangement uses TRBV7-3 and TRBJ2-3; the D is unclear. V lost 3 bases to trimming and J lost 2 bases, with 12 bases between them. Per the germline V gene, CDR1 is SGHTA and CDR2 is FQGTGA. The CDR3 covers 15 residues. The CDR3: CASSLGPLATDTQYF. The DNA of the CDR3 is TGTGCCAGCAGCTTGGGCCCCCTGGCCACAGATACGCAGTATTTT.

The CDR3 reads CASSLAGTGRGKLFF. In nucleotides, the CDR3 is TGTGCCAGCAGCTTAGCCGGGACAGGGAGGGGAAAACTGTTTTTT. The rearrangement uses TRBV5-4 and TRBJ1-4; 9 nucleotides align to TRBD1. The CDR3 loop spans 15 amino acids. CDR1 is SGHNT, CDR2 YYREEE, per germline (reference sequence). The ends lost 2 bases at V and 10 bases at J; junction bases unmatched: 9.

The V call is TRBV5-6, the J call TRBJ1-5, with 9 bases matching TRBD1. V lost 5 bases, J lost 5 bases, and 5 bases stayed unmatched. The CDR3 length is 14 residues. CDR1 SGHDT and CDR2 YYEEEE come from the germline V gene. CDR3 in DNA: TGTGCCAGCAGGGAGACAGGGGGGTATCAGCCCCAGCATTTT. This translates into CASRETGGYQPQHF. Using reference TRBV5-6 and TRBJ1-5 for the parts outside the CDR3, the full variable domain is DAGVTQSPTHLIKTRGQQVTLRCSPKSGHDTVSWYQQALGQGPQFIFQYYEEEERQRGNFPDRFSGHQFPNYSSELNVNALLLGDSALYLCASRETGGYQPQHFGDGTRLSIL.

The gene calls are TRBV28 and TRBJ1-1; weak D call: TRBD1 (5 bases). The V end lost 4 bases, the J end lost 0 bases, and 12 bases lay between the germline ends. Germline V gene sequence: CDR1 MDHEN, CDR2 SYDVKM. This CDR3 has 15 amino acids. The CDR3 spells CASSSRVRMNTEAFF. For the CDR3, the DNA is TGTGCCAGCAGTTCCAGGGTGAGGATGAACACTGAAGCTTTCTTT.

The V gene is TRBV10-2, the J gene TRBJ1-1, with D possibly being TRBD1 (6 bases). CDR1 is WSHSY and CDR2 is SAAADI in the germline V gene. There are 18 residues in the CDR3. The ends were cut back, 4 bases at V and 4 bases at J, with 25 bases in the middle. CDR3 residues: CASSGSITGIRRGTEAFF. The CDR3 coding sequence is TGCGCCAGCAGTGGGTCAATCACAGGGATCCGCCGGGGCACTGAAGCTTTCTTT.

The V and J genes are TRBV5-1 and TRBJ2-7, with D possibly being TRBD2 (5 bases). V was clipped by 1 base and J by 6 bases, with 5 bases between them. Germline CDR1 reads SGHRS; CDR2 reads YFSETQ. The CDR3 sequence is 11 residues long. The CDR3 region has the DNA TGCGCCAGCAGCTTGAGCGGCGAGCAGTACTTC. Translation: CASSLSGEQYF.

Here the CDR3 reads CASSDRDDTGELFF. CDR3 DNA sequence: TGTGCCAGCAGTGACCGGGATGACACCGGGGAGCTGTTTTTT. The chain employs TRBV6-4 and TRBJ2-2, with a possible D match to TRBD2 (5 bases). Trimming took off 2 bases at V and 3 bases at J, with 7 bases between the two ends. Germline CDR1 MRHNA, CDR2 SNTAGT. The CDR3 contains 14 residues.

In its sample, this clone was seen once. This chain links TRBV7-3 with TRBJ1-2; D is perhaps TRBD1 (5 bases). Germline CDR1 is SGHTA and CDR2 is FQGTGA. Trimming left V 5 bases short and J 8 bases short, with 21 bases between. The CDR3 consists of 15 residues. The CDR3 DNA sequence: TGTGCCAGCAGCCCGGGGACTTTCACCGCGGGGGGCTACACCTTC. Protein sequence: CASSPGTFTAGGYTF.